The 22 T cell receptor beta chains below come from one sample, sequenced in a study of cytomegalovirus exposure and HLA in healthy donors. Use of 60 Vbeta and 13 Jbeta primers characterized the PCR. The data were produced by immunoSEQ multiplex PCR, yet TCRdb's version contains in-frame clones alone and is incomplete. This table holds about 150,000 clones, 80% found once. Sequencing input: PBMCs. The receptors stem from a woman between 40 and 50 years old in good health and CMV-seropositive.

Comments on this clone: The sample holds other DNA sequences that translate to the same CDR3. The chain uses TRBV5-1 and TRBJ2-5; the D gene is possibly TRBD2 (6 bases). This CDR3 has 13 amino acids. Per the germline V gene, CDR1 is SGHRS and CDR2 is YFSETQ. The V and J ends lost 0 bases and 5 bases respectively, with 8 bases between them. The CDR3 region is CASSLAGAETQYF. The CDR3 nucleotides are TGCGCCAGCAGCTTGGCGGGAGCGGAGACCCAGTACTTC.

This clone came up a few times. The V and J genes are TRBV18 and TRBJ2-2; D not certain. V was pared by 1 base and J by 8 bases, with 11 bases between. The CDR3 length is 14 residues. Germline CDR1 KGHSH, CDR2 LQKENI. In DNA form, the CDR3 reads TGTGCCAGCTCACCACTGCAGTCGTCGGGGGAGCTGTTTTTT. This translates into CASSPLQSSGELFF.

The chain links TRBV5-1 to TRBJ2-7, with a weak D call TRBD2 (5 bases). V was trimmed by 0 bases and J by 2 bases, leaving 12 bases between them. CDR1 is SGHRS and CDR2 is YFSETQ in the germline V gene. The CDR3 spans 15 residues. CDR3 protein: CASSLAGSGPYEQYF. The CDR3 DNA reads TGCGCCAGCAGCTTGGCTGGGAGCGGCCCCTACGAGCAGTACTTC.

J is TRBJ2-1 and V is TRBV15, with 10 bases identical to TRBD2. From germline, CDR1 is LNHNV and CDR2 YYDKDF (reference sequence). The CDR3 consists of 15 residues. The junction had 5 bases not matched to a gene; V was cut back by 3 bases and J by 6 bases. CDR3 bases: TGTGCCACCAGCAGGGGACTAGCGTGGTCCAATGAGCAGTTCTTC. As protein: CATSRGLAWSNEQFF.

The gene calls are TRBV7-3 and TRBJ2-5, with TRBD1 identical over 7 bases. This CDR3 has 13 amino acids. Per the germline V gene, CDR1 is SGHTA and CDR2 is FQGTGA. Unmatched junction bases numbered 5, after V lost 8 bases and J lost 2 bases. CDR3 sequence: CASGEQGQETQYF. In nucleotides, the CDR3 is TGTGCCAGCGGAGAACAGGGGCAAGAGACCCAGTACTTC.

This clone was picked up one time. The chain uses TRBV30 and TRBJ2-1; the D gene is possibly TRBD1 (6 bases). Germline CDR1 reads GTSNPN; CDR2 reads SVGIG (reference sequence). Trimming removed 3 bases at V and 5 bases at J, with 14 bases between. The CDR3 spans 14 residues. Written as DNA, the CDR3 is TGTGCCTGGAGGACCGGGACACCTAACAATGAGCAGTTCTTC. Protein sequence: CAWRTGTPNNEQFF.

The chain uses TRBV18 and TRBJ2-7; D gene uncertain. The CDR3 contains 12 residues. Germline-derived CDR1 and CDR2 are KGHSH and LQKENI. Trimming took off 2 bases at V and 7 bases at J, with 9 bases between the two ends. The CDR3 reads CASSPDVGEQYF. DNA for the CDR3: TGTGCCAGCTCACCAGACGTCGGGGAGCAGTACTTC.

This sequence joins TRBV6-1 and TRBJ2-3; no definite D call. CDR1 is MNHNS and CDR2 is SASEGT in the germline V gene. This CDR3 is built from 14 residues. V gave up 8 bases and J gave up 0 bases, with 12 bases separating them. CDR3: CASGPLLSTDTQYF. CDR3 bases: TGTGCCAGCGGCCCCCTCCTTAGCACAGATACGCAGTATTTT.

The chain carries TRBV7-9 and TRBJ2-2, with D possibly being TRBD2 (5 bases). Trimming left V 5 bases short and J 4 bases short, with 8 bases between. The CDR3 is 13 residues long. Germline loops: CDR1 SEHNR, CDR2 FQNEAQ (reference sequence). CDR3 in DNA: TGTGCCAGCAGCGCCGCGGGCACCGGGGAGCTGTTTTTT. Translated: CASSAAGTGELFF.

This chain links TRBV30 with TRBJ2-7; TRBD1 aligns across 7 bases. V gave up 8 bases and J gave up 4 bases; unmatched junction bases: 11. Germline V gene data show CDR1 as GTSNPN and CDR2 as SVGIG (reference sequence). The CDR3 totals 13 residues. The CDR3 DNA reads as TGTGCCGGACAGGCCAGGTACGGATACGAGCAGTACTTC. Translating it yields CAGQARYGYEQYF. Combining the CDR3 with reference TRBV30 and TRBJ2-7 gives the whole variable domain SQTIHQWPATLVQPVGSPLSLECTVEGTSNPNLYWYRQAAGRGLQLLFYSVGIGQISSEVPQNLSASRPQDRQFILSSKKLLLSDSGFYLCAGQARYGYEQYFGPGTRLTVT.

V gene TRBV2 combines with J gene TRBJ1-1, with TRBD1 matching over 8 bases. Trimming cost V 8 bases and J 3 bases; bases outside gene matches: 5. This CDR3 has 13 amino acids. Germline V gene sequence: CDR1 SNHLY, CDR2 FYNNEI. The DNA for the CDR3 is TGTGCCAGCCAGGGGGCAGGGTACACTGAAGCTTTCTTT. Translation: CASQGAGYTEAFF.

V usage is TRBV7-9 and J usage is TRBJ2-1; 9 bases agree with TRBD1. The CDR3 consists of 15 residues. Losses at the gene ends were 6 bases for V and 6 bases for J; bases not matched to a gene: 9. Germline V gene data show CDR1 as SEHNR and CDR2 as FQNEAQ (reference sequence). CDR3 region: CASRPTGGLGNEQFF. The DNA of the CDR3 is TGTGCCAGCAGACCTACAGGGGGCTTGGGCAATGAGCAGTTCTTC.

This clone has only one observation. The chain uses TRBV29-1 and TRBJ1-2; D not resolved. Trimming shortened V by 3 bases and J by 4 bases, and 12 bases separated the two germline ends. Germline CDR1 is SQVTM and CDR2 is ANQGSEA. The CDR3 has 13 amino acids. The CDR3 sequence is CSVDRVTGYGYTF. The CDR3 DNA is TGCAGCGTTGATCGGGTGACGGGCTATGGCTACACCTTC.

The chain carries TRBV19 and TRBJ1-1; D uncertain. Germline V gives CDR1 LNHDA, CDR2 SQIVND (reference sequence). V was shortened by 5 bases and J by 6 bases, with 13 bases between the two germline ends. The CDR3 runs 13 residues. The CDR3 region is CASSLGRDAEAFF. The DNA of the CDR3 is TGTGCCAGTAGTCTAGGGCGGGATGCTGAAGCTTTCTTT.

Only one count was recorded for this clone. The V gene is TRBV6-5, the J gene TRBJ2-2; perhaps TRBD1 as D (6 bases). V shed 6 bases and J shed 7 bases, with 12 bases lying between them. The CDR3 totals 13 residues. Germline loops: CDR1 MNHEY, CDR2 SVGAGI. The CDR3 sequence is CASRDLTGGELFF. CDR3 nucleotide sequence: TGTGCCAGCAGGGACTTGACAGGCGGGGAGCTGTTTTTT.

The chain joins TRBV7-4 to TRBJ1-3, with TRBD1 matching over 9 bases. The CDR3 consists of 17 residues. J was trimmed by 1 base and V by 3 bases; bases with no gene match: 7. In germline, CDR1 is SGHVT, CDR2 SQSDAQ. The CDR3 sequence: CASSFRDRVRSGNTIYF. In DNA form, the CDR3 reads TGTGCCAGCAGCTTCAGGGACAGGGTTAGATCTGGAAACACCATATATTTT.

This sequence joins TRBV27 and TRBJ2-1; 13 positions match TRBD2. The CDR3 covers 15 residues. Germline values: CDR1 MNHEY, CDR2 SMNVEV (reference sequence). V shed 3 bases, J shed 8 bases, and the junction held 4 bases outside the gene matches. The CDR3 DNA reads TGTGCCAGCAGTTTCACCGGGACTAGCGGGGATGAGCAGTTCTTC. Translation gives CASSFTGTSGDEQFF.

This chain connects TRBV6-6 to TRBJ2-1; 9 nucleotides align to TRBD2. The V gene end was trimmed by 10 bases and the J gene end by 8 bases; junction bases not matched to a gene: 18. The CDR3 is 16 residues long. Germline lookup yields CDR1 MNHNY and CDR2 SVGAGI (reference sequence). This CDR3 is CATSRRGYSSGDEQFF. The CDR3 DNA reads TGTGCCACCTCCCGGCGGGGGTACTCTAGCGGGGATGAGCAGTTCTTC.

This clone was seen once. The chain recombines TRBV5-6 with TRBJ2-7, with 7 positions matching TRBD2. The J segment lost 0 bases and the V segment lost 5 bases, leaving 2 bases of the junction unmatched. Germline CDR1 and CDR2: SGHDT and YYEEEE. This CDR3 region has 13 residues. In DNA, the CDR3 is TGTGCCAGCAGGGGGAGGGACTCCTACGAGCAGTACTTC. Protein: CASRGRDSYEQYF.

The chain employs TRBV7-2 and TRBJ1-2; D is ambiguous. V lost 5 bases to trimming and J lost 1 base, with 11 bases between them. Germline V gene lookup returns CDR1 SGHTA and CDR2 FQGNSA. CDR3 size: 14 residues. The CDR3 nucleotides read TGTGCCAGCAGCCTATTGCCGGGTAACTATGGCTACACCTTC. Its translation: CASSLLPGNYGYTF.

The chain is built from TRBV18 and TRBJ2-7; TRBD2 matches 7 bases. This CDR3 is built from 17 residues. Germline V gives CDR1 KGHSH, CDR2 LQKENI. J gave up 2 bases and V 3 bases, and 13 bases lay outside the gene matches. The CDR3 nucleotides are TGTGCCAGCTCACCGGGGGACTACGTTACCGTGGCCTACGAGCAGTACTTC. Translating it yields CASSPGDYVTVAYEQYF.

This clone was picked up one time. This chain joins TRBV5-6 and TRBJ2-5; 9 bases are a match to TRBD1. The CDR3 sequence is 14 residues long. The V gene end was trimmed by 2 bases and the J gene end by 5 bases; junction bases not matched to a gene: 4. In germline, CDR1 is SGHDT, CDR2 YYEEEE. In DNA form, the CDR3 reads TGTGCCAGCAGCTTCACAGGGGGCTTGGAGACCCAGTACTTC. Translated, it gives CASSFTGGLETQYF.